Listed below are T cell receptor beta chains from one sample, sequenced in a study of blood T cell repertoires in COVID-19. Profiled with immunoSEQ multiplex PCR; TCRdb holds only in-frame clones, not every one. The table has some 190,000 clones, around 84% seen once. The sample taken for sequencing was PBMCs or T cells enriched from blood (not recorded which). These receptors all come from a woman aged 25 to 45 who had recovered from COVID-19. Both conserved end residues are part of each CDR3. A D gene is named only where the DNA matches it firmly. Clone size is not always given. Where it is, it says once, few, many or a class for expanded clones.

TRBJ1-6 | - | 17 | TRBV18 | - | CASSPSLGATGNSPLHF | TGTGCCAGCTCACCATCGCTGGGGGCGACTGGGAATTCACCCCTCCACTTT
TRBJ1-3 | once | 19 | TRBV5-5 | TRBD1 | CASSLSPTTGVGSGNTIYF | TGTGCCAGCAGCTTGTCCCCGACGACAGGGGTAGGCTCTGGAAACACCATATATTTT
TRBJ2-3 | many | 18 | TRBV4-2 | TRBD2 | CASSQYNSGEPSTDTQYF | TGTGCCAGCAGCCAATATAATAGCGGGGAACCAAGCACAGATACGCAGTATTTT
TRBJ2-1 | - | 15 | TRBV2 | TRBD2 | CASSELAGGPGEQFF | TGTGCCAGCAGTGAACTAGCGGGAGGGCCAGGGGAGCAGTTCTTC
TRBJ1-6 | few | 18 | TRBV7-9 | - | CASSLRSGTATLNSPLHF | TGTGCCAGCAGTCTACGGTCTGGCACAGCTACTTTGAATTCACCCCTCCACTTT
TRBJ1-2 | once | 16 | TRBV7-9 | - | CASSLETDGGRNGYTF | TGTGCCAGCAGCCTTGAAACGGACGGGGGGCGGAATGGCTACACCTTC
TRBJ2-2 | once | 17 | TRBV2 | TRBD2 | CASSELAGVPNTGELFF | TGTGCCAGCAGTGAACTAGCGGGGGTACCGAACACCGGGGAGCTGTTTTTT
TRBJ2-1 | - | 11 | TRBV2 | - | CASSEGQKQFF | TGTGCCAGCAGTGAGGGGCAAAAGCAGTTCTTC
TRBJ2-5 | many | 14 | TRBV2 | - | CASSEATWQKTQYF | TGTGCCAGCAGTGAAGCGACTTGGCAGAAGACCCAGTACTTC
TRBJ2-1 | - | 18 | TRBV27 | - | CASAPRVSGLSSYNEQFF | TGTGCCAGCGCCCCCCGAGTGAGCGGTCTGAGCTCCTACAATGAGCAGTTCTTC
TRBJ2-1 | - | 15 | TRBV5-4 | TRBD2 | CASSLGGGSYNEQFF | TGTGCCAGCAGCTTGGGGGGGGGCTCCTACAATGAGCAGTTCTTC
TRBJ2-1 | few | 18 | TRBV7-3 | TRBD2 | CASSLKRSGLAGGVEQFF | TGTGCCAGCAGCTTAAAACGCTCGGGGCTAGCGGGAGGGGTTGAGCAGTTCTTC
TRBJ1-1 | - | 14 | TRBV4-2 | - | CASSQDEGHTEAFF | TGTGCCAGCAGCCAAGATGAGGGCCACACTGAAGCTTTCTTT
TRBJ1-2 | - | 13 | TRBV12-3/TRBV12-4 | TRBD1 | CASSLTGDYGYTF | TGTGCCAGCAGTCTAACAGGGGACTATGGCTACACCTTC
TRBJ1-2 | - | 13 | TRBV28 | TRBD1 | CASSLPQGEGYTF | TGTGCCAGCAGCCTACCCCAGGGGGAGGGCTACACCTTC
TRBJ1-2 | - | 13 | TRBV12-3/TRBV12-4 | TRBD1 | CASSQGQSYGYTF | TGTGCCAGCAGCCAGGGACAGTCGTATGGCTACACCTTC
TRBJ2-3 | - | 13 | TRBV18 | - | CASSEWESDTQYF | TGTGCCAGCTCTGAGTGGGAGTCAGATACGCAGTATTTT
TRBJ2-5 | - | 13 | TRBV12-3/TRBV12-4 | - | CASTVEVPATQYF | TGTGCCAGCACGGTTGAGGTTCCGGCGACCCAGTACTTC
TRBJ1-1 | - | 13 | TRBV2 | - | CASKQGVGSEAFF | TGTGCCAGCAAGCAAGGGGTGGGATCTGAAGCTTTCTTT
TRBJ1-6 | - | 15 | TRBV27 | - | CASSPRQIYNSPLHF | TGTGCCAGCAGTCCAAGACAGATATATAATTCACCCCTCCACTTT
TRBJ1-2 | - | 14 | TRBV3-1/TRBV3-2 | TRBD1 | CASSQRTGGYGYTF | TGTGCCAGCAGCCAAAGAACAGGGGGCTATGGCTACACCTTC
TRBJ1-6 | - | 15 | TRBV28 | TRBD1 | CASRPTGVYNSPLHF | TGTGCCAGCAGGCCGACAGGGGTCTATAATTCACCCCTCCACTTT
TRBJ1-5 | - | 13 | TRBV19 | TRBD1 | CATTRDSYQPQHF | TGTGCCACCACTCGGGACAGTTATCAGCCCCAGCATTTT
TRBJ2-7 | once | 13 | TRBV10-3 | - | CAITSTRGSGQYF | TGTGCCATCACGAGCACCAGGGGTTCTGGGCAGTACTTC
TRBJ1-3 | once | 16 | TRBV9 | - | CASSPHGGRSGNTIYF | TGTGCCAGCAGCCCACACGGGGGTCGCTCTGGAAACACCATATATTTT
TRBJ1-6 | - | 16 | TRBV6-5 | - | CASSFHTGTTNSPLHF | TGTGCCAGCAGTTTCCATACCGGGACAACGAATTCACCCCTCCACTTT
TRBJ1-3 | - | 12 | TRBV19 | - | CASTTTGNTIYF | TGTGCCAGTACAACAACTGGAAACACCATATATTTT
TRBJ2-3 | - | 14 | TRBV5-1 | - | CASSTQSSTDTQYF | TGCGCCAGCAGCACCCAGTCCAGCACAGATACGCAGTATTTT
TRBJ2-3 | - | 15 | TRBV29-1 | TRBD2 | CSVDSREQSTDTQYF | TGCAGCGTTGACTCGCGGGAGCAGAGCACAGATACGCAGTATTTT
TRBJ1-5 | many | 14 | TRBV7-8 | - | CASSPQLGDQPQHF | TGTGCCAGCAGCCCGCAGTTAGGAGATCAGCCCCAGCATTTT
TRBJ2-1 | - | 16 | TRBV24-1 | TRBD1 | CATSDNGQGADNEQFF | TGTGCCACCAGTGACAACGGACAGGGGGCGGACAATGAGCAGTTCTTC
TRBJ1-6 | - | 14 | TRBV6-1 | TRBD1 | CASSERTGNSPLHF | TGTGCCAGCAGTGAACGGACAGGGAATTCACCCCTCCACTTT
TRBJ2-5 | - | 13 | TRBV6-6 | TRBD2 | CASSYWTRETQYF | TGTGCCAGCAGTTACTGGACTAGAGAGACCCAGTACTTC
TRBJ2-3 | - | 16 | TRBV5-4 | TRBD2 | CASSYKTSGATDTQYF | TGTGCCAGCAGCTACAAGACTAGCGGGGCTACAGATACGCAGTATTTT
TRBJ1-3 | - | 15 | TRBV7-2 | - | CASSLAGVGGNTIYF | TGTGCCAGCAGCTTAGCAGGGGTCGGTGGAAACACCATATATTTT
TRBJ1-2 | - | 14 | TRBV6-5 | - | CASTALTRNYGYTF | TGTGCCAGCACCGCCCTGACAAGGAACTATGGCTACACCTTC
TRBJ1-2 | - | 16 | TRBV29-1 | TRBD1 | CSVEGPEGASGYGYTF | TGCAGCGTTGAAGGCCCGGAGGGGGCGTCTGGCTATGGCTACACCTTC
TRBJ2-3 | - | 16 | TRBV5-4 | TRBD2 | CASSLRTSPSTDTQYF | TGTGCCAGCAGCTTGAGGACTAGCCCCAGCACAGATACGCAGTATTTT
TRBJ1-2 | - | 16 | TRBV6-1 | - | CASSELSGGRNYGYTF | TGTGCCAGCAGTGAGTTGTCGGGGGGAAGGAACTATGGCTACACCTTC
TRBJ2-3 | - | 16 | TRBV27 | TRBD2 | CASSLYGGGGTDTQYF | TGTGCCAGCAGTTTATACGGGGGGGGAGGCACAGATACGCAGTATTTT
TRBJ1-1 | - | 15 | TRBV7-8 | TRBD1 | CASSLAGGEVTEAFF | TGTGCCAGCAGCTTAGCAGGGGGCGAGGTCACTGAAGCTTTCTTT
TRBJ2-2 | - | 15 | TRBV2 | TRBD2 | CASSGASGNTGELFF | TGTGCCAGCAGTGGGGCTAGCGGTAACACCGGGGAGCTGTTTTTT
TRBJ1-2 | - | 14 | TRBV28 | - | CASSLWGAGYGYTF | TGTGCCAGCAGTTTATGGGGGGCCGGGTATGGCTACACCTTC
TRBJ2-6 | - | 16 | TRBV6-1 | - | CASSEVFGYGANVLTF | TGTGCCAGCAGTGAAGTTTTCGGGTACGGGGCCAACGTCCTGACTTTC
TRBJ1-2 | - | 17 | TRBV5-1 | - | CASSLAPTEILNYGYTF | TGCGCCAGCAGCTTGGCCCCGACAGAGATACTTAACTATGGCTACACCTTC
TRBJ1-4 | once | 16 | TRBV7-9 | TRBD1 | CASSSTGSATNEKLFF | TGTGCCAGCAGCTCGACAGGGTCCGCAACTAATGAAAAACTGTTTTTT
TRBJ1-2 | - | 13 | TRBV7-6 | TRBD1 | CASRGGTDYGYTF | TGTGCCAGCAGAGGCGGGACAGACTATGGCTACACCTTC
TRBJ1-4 | once | 16 | TRBV4-2 | TRBD1 | CASSQDGTGVNEKLFF | TGTGCCAGCAGCCAAGATGGCACAGGGGTCAATGAAAAACTGTTTTTT
TRBJ1-1 | - | 14 | TRBV5-1 | - | CASSIQGRNTEAFF | TGCGCCAGCAGCATCCAGGGAAGGAACACTGAAGCTTTCTTT
TRBJ2-3 | few | 14 | TRBV28 | TRBD2 | CASQTSGSTDTQYF | TGTGCCAGCCAGACTAGCGGAAGCACAGATACGCAGTATTTT
TRBJ1-2 | - | 15 | TRBV5-1 | TRBD1 | CASSSVQGASGGYTF | TGCGCCAGCAGCTCGGTCCAGGGGGCGTCGGGCGGCTACACCTTC
TRBJ1-2 | - | 18 | TRBV18 | TRBD1 | CASSPNQGQGADGYGYTF | TGTGCCAGCTCACCAAATCAGGGACAGGGGGCCGACGGCTATGGCTACACCTTC
TRBJ2-1 | - | 19 | TRBV5-1 | TRBD2 | CASSLAGLAGGSSYNEQFF | TGCGCCAGCAGCTTGGCCGGACTAGCGGGAGGGAGCTCCTACAATGAGCAGTTCTTC
TRBJ1-5 | - | 15 | TRBV6-5 | - | CASSLGHLSNQPQHF | TGTGCCAGCAGTCTGGGACATTTGTCAAATCAGCCCCAGCATTTT
TRBJ2-7 | - | 15 | TRBV5-4 | TRBD2 | CASSWGTSGSYEQYF | TGTGCCAGCAGCTGGGGGACTAGCGGGTCCTACGAGCAGTACTTC
TRBJ1-1 | once | 15 | TRBV5-1 | - | CASSLGAAGDTEAFF | TGCGCCAGCAGCTTGGGGGCGGCGGGGGACACTGAAGCTTTCTTT
TRBJ2-7 | - | 16 | TRBV5-1 | TRBD2 | CASSLEGSSGKHEQYF | TGCGCCAGCAGCTTGGAGGGGTCTAGCGGGAAGCACGAGCAGTACTTC
TRBJ2-4 | - | 11 | TRBV28 | - | CASSLREKVYF | TGTGCCAGCAGCCTCCGGGAAAAGGTGTACTTC
TRBJ1-1 | few | 13 | TRBV10-1 | - | CASIGSRSTEAFF | TGCGCCAGCATTGGTTCAAGGAGCACTGAAGCTTTCTTT
TRBJ2-3 | - | 12 | TRBV19 | TRBD2 | CASRLAGDTQYF | TGTGCCTCCCGACTAGCTGGGGATACGCAGTATTTT